One and the same sample provided the 10 T cell receptor beta chains below, sequenced in a study of T cells in localized non-small cell lung cancer. TCRdb's table, derived via immunoSEQ multiplex PCR, lists solely in-frame clones and lacks some. This sample carries about 1,400 clones, 22% of them seen once, and the ten largest clones take less than 20%. This sample comprised normal lung tissue next to the tumor, obtained before any cancer treatment. All receptors come from a female donor aged 60 or older with stage II squamous cell lung carcinoma.

This clone was counted only a few times. The V gene is TRBV28, the J gene TRBJ1-5; D possibly corresponds to TRBD1 (5 bases). CDR1 and CDR2 from the germline V gene are MDHEN and SYDVKM. The V end lost 4 bases, the J end lost 0 bases, and 13 bases lay between the germline ends. The CDR3 covers 16 residues. In DNA, the CDR3 is TGTGCCAGCAGTTCCGGGACGGAGGATAGCAATCAGCCCCAGCATTTT. Translated: CASSSGTEDSNQPQHF.

The table lists this clone with a few counts. J is TRBJ1-1 and V is TRBV18; D gene unclear. CDR1 is KGHSH, CDR2 LQKENI, per germline. The ends were cut back, 4 bases at V and 2 bases at J, with 8 bases in the middle. This CDR3 comprises 13 residues. CDR3 sequence (DNA): TGTGCCAGCTCACTCGGGTCAAACACTGAAGCTTTCTTT. It yields the protein CASSLGSNTEAFF.

The rearrangement joins TRBV11-3 to TRBJ1-4, with 8 positions matching TRBD1. This CDR3 region has 16 residues. CDR1 SGHNT and CDR2 YENEEA come from the germline V gene. V shed 5 bases, J shed 0 bases, and the junction held 5 bases outside the gene matches. For the CDR3, the DNA is TGTGCCAGCAGCCTCGGGACAGGACCAACTAATGAAAAACTGTTTTTT. It yields the protein CASSLGTGPTNEKLFF. Supplemented by reference TRBV11-3 and TRBJ1-4, the full variable domain reads EAGVVQSPRYKIIEKKQPVAFWCNPISGHNTLYWYLQNLGQGPELLIRYENEEAVDDSQLPKDRFSAERLKGVDSTLKIQPAELGDSAVYLCASSLGTGPTNEKLFFGSGTQLSVL.

A remark on this clone: The junction does not match germline at one end; this may be a read error. The rearrangement links TRBV6-8 to TRBJ2-7; 10 nucleotides match TRBD2. CDR1 and CDR2 from the germline V gene are MNHGY and SAAAGT. The length of the CDR3 is 13 residues. As DNA, the CDR3 is TGTGCCAGCAGTTACAGCGGGGGGGCAGATGAATCTTTC. Its protein product is CASSYSGGADESF.

This clone was seen only a few times. The gene calls are TRBV11-3 and TRBJ2-2, with 7 bases that match TRBD2. The V segment lost 3 bases and the J segment 3 bases; nucleotides outside the gene matches: 7. Per the germline V gene, CDR1 is SGHNT and CDR2 is YENEEA. CDR3 length: 16 amino acids. This CDR3 is CASSLAAGVYTGELFF. The CDR3 nucleotides read TGTGCCAGCAGCTTGGCCGCGGGGGTGTACACCGGGGAGCTGTTTTTT.

This clone counts as large (0.1 to 1%). V and J are TRBV4-1 and TRBJ2-2, with D tentatively TRBD1 or TRBD2 (5 bases each). CDR3 length equals 15 residues. V lost 1 base and J lost 3, with 9 bases in between. Per the germline V gene, CDR1 is MGHRA and CDR2 is YSYEKL. The CDR3 protein is CASSQGDLYTGELFF. CDR3 nucleotides: TGCGCCAGCAGCCAAGGGGACCTCTACACCGGGGAGCTGTTTTTT.

This clone was recorded a few times. V usage is TRBV9 and J usage is TRBJ1-2; D remains unclear. This CDR3 has 14 residues. Germline CDR1 SGDLS, CDR2 YYNGEE. Trimming removed 0 bases at V and 8 bases at J, with 14 bases between. The CDR3 nucleotides are TGTGCCAGCAGCGTAGCTGGCGGCCAAGGGGGCTACACCTTC. This encodes CASSVAGGQGGYTF.

This clone was detected only a few times. The V call is TRBV9, the J call TRBJ1-2, with no clear D. The ends were cut back, 4 bases at V and 0 bases at J, with 13 bases in the middle. CDR1 and CDR2 (germline): SGDLS, YYNGEE. CDR3 length equals 15 residues. As DNA, the CDR3 is TGTGCCAGCAGCACCCGACAAGACGCTAACTATGGCTACACCTTC. Translating it yields CASSTRQDANYGYTF. The full variable domain, with the rest looked up from reference TRBV9 and TRBJ1-2, is DSGVTQTPKHLITATGQRVTLRCSPRSGDLSVYWYQQSLDQGLQFLIQYYNGEERAKGNILERFSAQQFPDLHSELNLSSLELGDSALYFCASSTRQDANYGYTFGSGTRLTVV.

This chain joins TRBV5-1 and TRBJ2-7; D possibly uses TRBD1 or TRBD2 (6 bases each). The CDR3 is made up of 16 amino acids. CDR1 and CDR2 (germline): SGHRS, YFSETQ. Between the trimmed V and J ends, which lost 1 base and 1 base, there was a span of 15 bases. The CDR3 nucleotides are TGCGCCAGCAGCTTGATCGGTGGGGGGCCTTCCTACGAGCAGTACTTC. Its protein is CASSLIGGGPSYEQYF.

The chain links TRBV19 to TRBJ1-1, with D unresolved. V lost 1 base, J lost 1 base, and 7 bases lay in between. CDR1 is LNHDA, CDR2 SQIVND, per germline (reference sequence). The CDR3 runs to 14 residues. This chain's CDR3 is CASSIGTPNTEAFF. CDR3 sequence (DNA): TGTGCCAGTAGTATAGGGACTCCGAACACTGAAGCTTTCTTT.